The next 24 T cell receptor beta chains were all read from a single sample in a study of cytomegalovirus exposure and HLA in healthy donors. PCR employed 60 Vbeta and 13 Jbeta primers. Sequencing was performed with immunoSEQ multiplex PCR; in TCRdb, only in-frame clones are kept and a portion is missing. The table includes about 170,000 clones, around 78% detected once. Sequenced input: PBMCs. The receptors were gathered from a woman aged 30 to 39 in good health and CMV-seropositive.

This clone was seen just once. This CDR3 reads CASSGLDAYNEQFF. CDR3 coding DNA: TGTGCCAGCAGTGGACTAGACGCCTACAATGAGCAGTTCTTC. This chain uses TRBV6-5 with TRBJ2-1; TRBD2 agrees at 7 bases. Trimming took 5 bases from V and 2 from J; bases not matched to a gene: 3. The CDR3 is made up of 14 amino acids. Germline lookup yields CDR1 MNHEY and CDR2 SVGAGI.

The rearrangement uses TRBV18 and TRBJ2-5; unclear D gene. CDR1 and CDR2 (germline): KGHSH, LQKENI. Deletions cut 6 bases from V and 0 bases from J, with 8 bases between. CDR3 length equals 13 residues. The CDR3 DNA reads TGTGCCAGCTCTACTACGTACCAAGAGACCCAGTACTTC. Translating it yields CASSTTYQETQYF. Combining the CDR3 with reference TRBV18 and TRBJ2-5 gives the whole variable domain NAGVMQNPRHLVRRRGQEARLRCSPMKGHSHVYWYRQLPEEGLKFMVYLQKENIIDESGMPKERFSAEFPKEGPSILRIQQVVRGDSAAYFCASSTTYQETQYFGPGTRLLVL.

In its sample, this clone was seen a few times. The chain couples TRBV7-2 to TRBJ2-7, with TRBD2 matching 9 bases. Per germline, CDR1 SGHTA and CDR2 FQGNSA. This CDR3 region has 15 residues. With V trimmed by 3 bases and J by 2 bases, 5 bases remained unmatched. CDR3 protein: CASSLWAGGTYEQYF. The CDR3 DNA sequence: TGTGCCAGCAGCTTGTGGGCGGGAGGGACCTACGAGCAGTACTTC.

V and J are TRBV7-2 and TRBJ2-1; possible D gene TRBD2, 6 bases. The CDR3 loop spans 14 amino acids. The V end lost 5 bases, the J end lost 9 bases, and 17 bases lay between the germline ends. Per germline, CDR1 SGHTA and CDR2 FQGNSA. The CDR3 spells CASSHRDFGGEQFF. The CDR3 nucleotides read TGTGCCAGCAGCCACCGGGACTTCGGGGGTGAGCAGTTCTTC.

This clone was observed a few times. Because the CDR3's place on the DNA is in doubt, the DNA is left out and the CDR3 is given as listed by TCRdb. The rearrangement links TRBV7-2 to TRBJ2-7; TRBD1 is taken as the D call from the table, unchecked against the DNA. Including both end residues, the CDR3 is 11 amino acids long. From germline, CDR1 is SGHTA and CDR2 FQGNSA. The CDR3 sequence: CASSWAEGTAF.

The CDR3: CASSSSTGAEAFF. The DNA for the CDR3 is TGTGCCAGCAGCTCTTCGACAGGGGCTGAAGCTTTCTTT. The chain has TRBV6-4 and TRBJ1-1, with 8 bases aligning to TRBD1. The germline V gene has CDR1 MRHNA and CDR2 SNTAGT. The CDR3 loop spans 13 amino acids. V lost 6 bases to trimming and J lost 6 bases; unmatched junction nucleotides: 6.

This clone was seen a handful of times. This sequence joins TRBV10-2 and TRBJ2-3, with a weak D call TRBD1 (5 bases). This CDR3 comprises 15 residues. The germline V gene has CDR1 WSHSY and CDR2 SAAADI. Trimming removed 6 bases from V and 8 bases from J, with 21 bases in between. CDR3 DNA sequence: TGCGCCAGCAGGGATTGGGCTTGGGGCGTCGGTACGCAGTATTTT. This sequence encodes CASRDWAWGVGTQYF.

This chain uses TRBV28 with TRBJ2-3; D might be TRBD1 (5 bases). This CDR3 is 17 amino acids long. Germline CDR1 is MDHEN and CDR2 is SYDVKM. The V end lost 1 base, the J end lost 2 bases, and 16 bases lay between the germline ends. The CDR3 region has the DNA TGTGCCAGCAGTTTATATGGGGCAATGAGAACCACAGATACGCAGTATTTT. Translation: CASSLYGAMRTTDTQYF.

The rearrangement links TRBV5-4 to TRBJ2-2, with a tentative D call TRBD2 (5 bases). The V end lost 6 bases, the J end lost 4 bases, and 7 bases lay between the germline ends. Germline V lookup: CDR1 SGHNT, CDR2 YYREEE (reference sequence). This CDR3 has 12 amino acids. DNA for the CDR3: TGTGCCAGCACCGAGGGCACCGGGGAGCTGTTTTTT. Translation gives CASTEGTGELFF.

Here the CDR3 reads CASSRGLAGGENEQFF. Here the CDR3 DNA reads TGCGCCAGCAGCCGAGGACTAGCGGGAGGTGAAAATGAGCAGTTCTTC. This sequence joins TRBV5-1 and TRBJ2-1; 14 bases are a match to TRBD2. This CDR3 spans 16 amino acids. The ends lost 4 bases at V and 7 bases at J; junction bases unmatched: 7. The V gene's germline CDR1 is SGHRS and CDR2 YFSETQ. Variable domain in full (rest from reference TRBV5-1 and TRBJ2-1): KAGVTQTPRYLIKTRGQQVTLSCSPISGHRSVSWYQQTPGQGLQFLFEYFSETQRNKGNFPGRFSGRQFSNSRSEMNVSTLELGDSALYLCASSRGLAGGENEQFFGPGTRLTVL.

The chain is built from TRBV18 and TRBJ2-1; 12 positions match TRBD1. The V and J ends lost 2 bases and 9 bases, in that order; junction bases with no gene match: 8. Germline CDR1 reads KGHSH; CDR2 reads LQKENI. CDR3 size: 16 residues. The CDR3 region has the DNA TGTGCCAGCTCACCAATGGGACAGGGGGCCGGCAGTGAGCAGTTCTTC. Residues: CASSPMGQGAGSEQFF.

The chain is built from TRBV27 and TRBJ1-6; TRBD1 matches 7 bases. V lost 6 bases to trimming and J lost 2 bases; unmatched junction nucleotides: 4. This CDR3 contains 15 residues. Per germline, CDR1 MNHEY and CDR2 SMNVEV (reference sequence). CDR3 protein: CASSPGTAYNSPLHF. DNA of the CDR3: TGTGCCAGCAGCCCCGGGACAGCCTATAATTCACCCCTCCACTTT.

V usage is TRBV21-1 and J usage is TRBJ2-3; TRBD1 is taken as the D call from the table, unchecked against the DNA. TRBV21-1 is a documented pseudogene. This CDR3 has 14 amino acids. DNA for the CDR3: TGTGCCAGCAGCAAGGACACGATCCCAGATACGCAGTATTTT. Amino acid sequence: CASSKDTIPDTQYF.

The chain carries TRBV7-2 and TRBJ2-5; 8 bases fit TRBD1. This CDR3 has 14 amino acids. The germline V gene encodes CDR1 SGHTA and CDR2 FQGNSA. V gave up 0 bases and J gave up 6 bases; unmatched junction bases: 3. CDR3 in amino acids: CASSLAQGAQTQYF. The CDR3 DNA reads TGTGCCAGCAGCTTAGCGCAGGGGGCCCAGACCCAGTACTTC.

This clone was picked up one time. This chain joins TRBV29-1 and TRBJ2-3; 12 nucleotides line up with TRBD2. In germline, CDR1 is SQVTM, CDR2 ANQGSEA. V shed 8 bases, J shed 0 bases, and the junction held 15 bases outside the gene matches. The CDR3 contains 18 residues. CDR3 DNA sequence: TGCAGCTTTTCGGGGGCTAGCGGGAGGGCGGCTAGCACAGATACGCAGTATTTT. Translating it yields CSFSGASGRAASTDTQYF.

This rearrangement joins TRBV18 to TRBJ1-6; tentative D call: TRBD1 (6 bases). The CDR3 is 15 amino acids. V gave up 6 bases and J gave up 0 bases, with 9 bases separating them. Germline assignment: CDR1 KGHSH and CDR2 LQKENI. Here the CDR3 reads CASSQTGSYNSPLHF. DNA of the CDR3: TGTGCCAGCTCGCAGACAGGCTCCTATAATTCACCCCTCCACTTT.

This clone appeared once. The chain is built from TRBV6-5 and TRBJ1-1; 7 nucleotides align to TRBD1. V was clipped by 8 bases and J by 6 bases; unmatched bases: 9. Germline V lookup: CDR1 MNHEY, CDR2 SVGAGI. The CDR3 totals 13 residues. CDR3: CASLRQGVPEAFF. For the CDR3, the DNA is TGTGCCAGCCTAAGACAGGGTGTACCTGAAGCTTTCTTT.

The chain uses TRBV11-2 and TRBJ1-2, with 10 positions matching TRBD1. The CDR3 runs to 16 residues. From germline, CDR1 is SGHAT and CDR2 FQNNGV. V gave up 4 bases and J gave up 4 bases; unmatched junction bases: 9. CDR3 DNA: TGTGCCAGCAGCTCCTTCTTAAGACAGGGGGCCTATGGCTACACCTTC. Translation gives CASSSFLRQGAYGYTF.

The rearrangement joins TRBV19 to TRBJ1-4; D uncertain. The length of the CDR3 is 17 residues. Trimming took off 1 base at V and 7 bases at J, with 19 bases between the two ends. Germline V gene sequence: CDR1 LNHDA, CDR2 SQIVND (reference sequence). CDR3 amino acids: CASSIAPLGVAGEKLFF. The CDR3 region has the DNA TGTGCCAGTAGTATAGCCCCCCTCGGGGTCGCGGGTGAAAAACTGTTTTTT. Full variable domain (remainder filled in from reference TRBV19 and TRBJ1-4): DGGITQSPKYLFRKEGQNVTLSCEQNLNHDAMYWYRQDPGQGLRLIYYSQIVNDFQKGDIAEGYSVSREKKESFPLTVTSAQKNPTAFYLCASSIAPLGVAGEKLFFGSGTQLSVL.

The genes are TRBV7-8 and TRBJ1-4, with TRBD1 matching 8 bases. This CDR3 is 15 amino acids long. Germline V gives CDR1 SGHVS, CDR2 FQNEAQ. Trimming took 0 bases from V and 7 from J; bases not matched to a gene: 4. The CDR3 DNA reads TGTGCCAGCAGCTTAGCGCAGGGGGCGAGTGAAAAACTGTTTTTT. It encodes CASSLAQGASEKLFF.

The chain links TRBV7-2 to TRBJ2-7, with D tentatively TRBD2 (6 bases). V lost 1 base, J lost 7 bases, and 20 bases lay in between. CDR1 SGHTA and CDR2 FQGNSA come from the germline V gene. This CDR3 contains 16 residues. The CDR3, as DNA: TGTGCCAGCAGCTTAGGAGCTAGCCGACTGGGGAGGGAGCAGTACTTC. Translation gives CASSLGASRLGREQYF. The full variable domain, with the rest looked up from reference TRBV7-2 and TRBJ2-7, is GAGVSQSPSNKVTEKGKDVELRCDPISGHTALYWYRQSLGQGLEFLIYFQGNSAPDKSGLPSDRFSAERTGGSVSTLTIQRTQQEDSAVYLCASSLGASRLGREQYFGPGTRLTVT.

The J gene is TRBJ2-4, the V gene TRBV4-3; D gene unclear. The V end lost 0 bases, the J end lost 6 bases, and 12 bases lay between the germline ends. CDR1 and CDR2 from the germline V gene are LGHNA and YSLEER. The length of the CDR3 is 15 residues. The CDR3: CASSQDRVGGNIQYF. DNA for the CDR3: TGCGCCAGCAGCCAAGATCGGGTGGGTGGAAACATTCAGTACTTC.

This chain joins TRBV19 and TRBJ2-1; D uncertain. With 4 bases removed from V and 6 bases from J, the gap between germline ends came to 16 bases. The germline gives CDR1 LNHDA, CDR2 SQIVND (reference sequence). The CDR3 sequence is 15 residues long. The CDR3 nucleotides are TGTGCCAGTAGTAGACTTCCCGAATTGTCCAATGAGCAGTTCTTC. It is translated as CASSRLPELSNEQFF.

The chain recombines TRBV7-8 with TRBJ2-7, with 14 positions matching TRBD2. Germline lookup yields CDR1 SGHVS and CDR2 FQNEAQ. This CDR3 contains 14 residues. V lost 4 bases and J lost 10; bases outside the gene matches: 6. CDR3 coding DNA: TGTGCCAGCAGCTCCGGGACTAGCGGGAGATTTCAGTACTTC. This translates into CASSSGTSGRFQYF.